A single sample is the source of the 15 T cell receptor beta chains below, sequenced in a study of T cells in Graves' hyperthyroidism and ophthalmopathy (dated 2019 in TCRdb). To prepare the library, multiplex PCR was applied. The sequencer was an Illumina HiSeq 2000. The TCR beta CDR3 regions were amplified from the RNA transcripts. The TCR CDR3 was subjected to a first round of RT-PCR using the HTBI primer set and the Qiagen OneStep RT-PCR kit. The public reads were reanalyzed by TCRdb: fastp trimming at Q25, MiXCR alignment, in-frame beta chains only. Entries are consolidated by CDR3 protein sequence, retaining the most common genes and DNA. The sample profile shows 450,000 to 550,000 distinct CDR3 sequences; roughly a quarter of them were found once. Around 10% of the sample is held by the ten biggest clonotypes. Source material: blood. Source of these receptors: a young woman with Graves' ophthalmopathy.

This clonotype was seen a few times. This chain's CDR3 is CASSLGVVGYTF. The CDR3 region has the DNA TGTGCCAGCAGCTTAGGGGTCGTGGGCTACACCTTC. This rearrangement joins TRBV7-2 to TRBJ1-2; the D is unclear. CDR1 SGHTA and CDR2 FQGNSA come from the germline V gene. The CDR3 is 12 amino acids. Trimming cost V 1 base and J 8 bases, with 8 bases left between them. The full variable domain, in which reference TRBV7-2 and TRBJ1-2 provide the parts outside the CDR3, is GAGVSQSPSNKVTEKGKDVELRCDPISGHTALYWYRQSLGQGLEFLIYFQGNSAPDKSGLPSDRFSAERTGGSVSTLTIQRTQQEDSAVYLCASSLGVVGYTFGSGTRLTVV.

This clonotype was counted many times. This chain connects TRBV12-3 or TRBV12-4 to TRBJ2-5, with 8 bases matching TRBD1. Unmatched junction bases numbered 15, after V lost 1 base and J lost 2 bases. CDR3 length: 19 residues. The CDR3 DNA reads TGTGCCAGCAGTTTAGTGGGAATGGGCCGGACAGGGTTTCAAGAGACCCAGTACTTC. It specifies CASSLVGMGRTGFQETQYF.

Ten or more counts support this clonotype. This chain connects TRBV19 to TRBJ2-5; TRBD1 matches at 7 bases. The CDR3 spans 14 residues. Per the germline V gene, CDR1 is LNHDA and CDR2 is SQIVND (reference sequence). Unmatched junction bases numbered 3, after V lost 3 bases and J lost 2 bases. The CDR3 sequence: CASSIAGGQETQYF. CDR3 DNA sequence: TGTGCCAGTAGTATTGCAGGGGGACAAGAGACCCAGTACTTC.

The chain carries TRBV4-1 and TRBJ1-2; D is uncertain. V gave up 1 base and J gave up 1 base, with 13 bases separating them. CDR1 is MGHRA, CDR2 YSYEKL, per germline. The CDR3 length is 16 residues. CDR3 residues: CASSQVPIGLNYGYTF. CDR3 coding DNA: TGCGCCAGCAGCCAAGTTCCCATAGGCCTTAACTATGGCTACACCTTC.

V gene TRBV11-2 combines with J gene TRBJ1-5; the match to TRBD1 covers 7 bases. The CDR3 loop spans 17 amino acids. CDR1 and CDR2 from the germline V gene are SGHAT and FQNNGV. J was trimmed by 7 bases and V by 0 bases; bases with no gene match: 12. The chain's CDR3 is CASSLDRRQGPGQPQHF. In nucleotides, the CDR3 is TGTGCCAGCAGCTTAGATAGGCGACAGGGCCCGGGACAGCCCCAGCATTTT.

This clonotype appeared many times. The rearrangement uses TRBV6-5 and TRBJ2-7, with TRBD1 matching over 11 bases. The V segment lost 4 bases and the J segment 6 bases; nucleotides outside the gene matches: 8. The CDR3 has 15 amino acids. The germline CDR1 and CDR2 sequences are MNHEY and SVGAGI. The CDR3 spells CASSFPGTGGSEQYF. The CDR3 DNA is TGTGCCAGCAGTTTTCCCGGGACAGGGGGTTCCGAGCAGTACTTC.

The CDR3 coding sequence is TGTGCCAGCAGTGAATTCGGCGAGAAACGAAAAGCTTTCTTT. As protein: CASSEFGEKRKAFF. V is TRBV25-1 and J is TRBJ1-1; D unclear. Trimming removed 1 base at V and 9 bases at J, with 15 bases between. This CDR3 contains 14 residues. In germline, CDR1 is MGHDK, CDR2 SYGVNS.

Details on this clonotype: This likely comes from a read error, as the CDR3 has no conserved phenylalanine or tryptophan at its end. The V gene is TRBV28, the J gene TRBJ2-7, with 13 bases matching TRBD2. V lost 5 bases and J lost 0; bases outside the gene matches: 7. Germline V gene data show CDR1 as MDHEN and CDR2 as SYDVKM. The CDR3 sequence is 17 residues long. The CDR3 sequence: CASSLPGLAGSSYEQYL. CDR3 nucleotides: TGTGCCAGCAGTCTTCCGGGACTAGCGGGGAGCTCCTACGAGCAGTACCTC.

About this clonotype itself: Being one base from a much bigger clone, this may be a read error. The rearrangement links TRBV19 to TRBJ1-5; TRBD1 is a possible D gene (6 bases). The germline V gene has CDR1 LNHDA and CDR2 SQIVND (reference sequence). This CDR3 comprises 19 residues. The CDR3: CASSISRSTGLYSNQSQHF. Written as DNA, the CDR3 is TGTGCCAGTAGTATATCACGGTCGACAGGTCTATATAGCAATCAGTCCCAGCATTTT.

There are many counts of this clonotype. The V gene is TRBV20-1, the J gene TRBJ2-5, with 8 nucleotides matching TRBD2. The CDR3 length is 13 residues. Trimming cost V 2 bases and J 5 bases; bases outside gene matches: 4. The germline CDR1 and CDR2 sequences are DFQATT and SNEGSKA (reference sequence). Here the CDR3 DNA reads TGCAGTGCTAGAATAGCGGGGTCTGAGACCCAGTACTTC. Protein: CSARIAGSETQYF.

Ten or more counts support this clonotype. The CDR3 nucleotides read TGTGCCAGCAGCCTCTCTGAGGGATTCGACTATGGCTACACCTTC. It is translated as CASSLSEGFDYGYTF. This rearrangement joins TRBV4-2 to TRBJ1-2; D is uncertain. Germline V gives CDR1 LGHNA, CDR2 YNFKEQ. This CDR3 is built from 15 residues. V shed 4 bases and J shed 3 bases, with 15 bases lying between them.

This clonotype was seen repeatedly, ten times or more. V usage is TRBV6-1 and J usage is TRBJ1-1; TRBD1 agrees at 8 bases. The CDR3 is made up of 13 amino acids. The V segment lost 6 bases and the J segment 5 bases; nucleotides outside the gene matches: 5. The germline gives CDR1 MNHNS, CDR2 SASEGT. For the CDR3, the DNA is TGTGCCAGCAGCGACAGGGGTGGAACTGAAGCTTTCTTT. Amino acid sequence: CASSDRGGTEAFF.

The V call is TRBV11-3, the J call TRBJ2-7; D possibly corresponds to TRBD1 (6 bases). This CDR3 has 14 amino acids. The germline V gene has CDR1 SGHNT and CDR2 YENEEA. V lost 2 bases and J lost 0, with 8 bases in between. The CDR3 loop reads CASSLNRASYEQYF. For the CDR3, the DNA is TGTGCCAGCAGCTTAAACAGGGCCTCCTACGAGCAGTACTTC.

This clonotype was found a few times. The chain is built from TRBV15 and TRBJ2-7; D perhaps matches TRBD2 (5 bases). V lost 0 bases to trimming and J lost 5 bases, with 11 bases between them. The germline V gene encodes CDR1 LNHNV and CDR2 YYDKDF (reference sequence). The CDR3 spans 14 residues. The CDR3 sequence is CATSRDPGFNEQYF. CDR3 nucleotide sequence: TGTGCCACCAGCAGAGATCCGGGGTTTAACGAGCAGTACTTC.

This clonotype was counted at least ten times. V and J are TRBV6-2 or TRBV6-3 and TRBJ1-1; unclear D gene. The CDR3 extends over 11 amino acids. Trimming removed 10 bases from V and 4 bases from J, with 10 bases in between. Germline assignment: CDR1 MNHEY and CDR2 SVGEGT. CDR3 DNA sequence: TGTGCCACGGGGTGGCCCACTGAAGCTTTCTTT. Translation: CATGWPTEAFF.